These 21 T cell receptor beta chains originate from one sample sequenced in a study of blood T cell repertoires in COVID-19. The table came from immunoSEQ multiplex PCR; TCRdb's copy has only in-frame clones and leaves some out. The sample holds under 250,000 clones, 84% seen once. The source material was peripheral blood. These TCRs come from a man aged 50-59 years with acute or convalescent COVID-19.

The chain couples TRBV11-2 to TRBJ2-1; 10 bases fit TRBD2. The CDR3 consists of 17 residues. Per the germline V gene, CDR1 is SGHAT and CDR2 is FQNNGV. V lost 1 base and J lost 5; bases outside the gene matches: 8. In DNA, the CDR3 is TGTGCCAGCAGCTTAGCTCTTTCTAGCGGGAGTAACAATGAGCAGTTCTTC. Its protein product is CASSLALSSGSNNEQFF.

V gene TRBV5-1 combines with J gene TRBJ2-2; tentative D call: TRBD1 (6 bases). Germline V gives CDR1 SGHRS, CDR2 YFSETQ. The CDR3 loop spans 17 amino acids. Trimming pared 1 base from V and 1 base from J, leaving 14 bases between. CDR3 in amino acids: CASSLSGTPKNTGELFF. CDR3 nucleotides: TGCGCCAGCAGCTTGTCAGGGACACCGAAGAACACCGGGGAGCTGTTTTTT.

The J gene is TRBJ1-3, the V gene TRBV11-3, with D possibly TRBD1 on 6 matching bases. Germline V CDR1 and CDR2: SGHNT, YENEEA. With 5 bases removed from V and 0 bases from J, the gap between germline ends came to 11 bases. The CDR3 length is 15 residues. DNA for the CDR3: TGTGCCAGCAGCCCCCCAGGGGACTCTGGAAACACCATATATTTT. This codes for CASSPPGDSGNTIYF.

The chain recombines TRBV12-3 or TRBV12-4 with TRBJ1-3; D unresolved. The CDR3 has 13 amino acids. V dropped 8 bases and J dropped 4 bases, with 12 bases sitting between them. DNA for the CDR3: TGTGCCAGCTTCCGGACGGGAGGAAACACCATATATTTT. Amino acids: CASFRTGGNTIYF.

This rearrangement joins TRBV29-1 to TRBJ1-4; TRBD1 matches 8 bases. Per the germline V gene, CDR1 is SQVTM and CDR2 is ANQGSEA. CDR3 length: 11 amino acids. The V segment lost 7 bases and the J segment 8 bases; nucleotides outside the gene matches: 3. This CDR3 is CSARDREKLFF. In DNA form, the CDR3 reads TGCAGCGCCCGGGACAGGGAAAAACTGTTTTTT.

The rearrangement joins TRBV7-8 to TRBJ2-1; 8 nucleotides agree with TRBD2. Losses at the gene ends were 0 bases for V and 3 bases for J; bases not matched to a gene: 1. The CDR3 sequence is 15 residues long. Germline V CDR1 and CDR2: SGHVS, FQNEAQ. The CDR3 is CASSLAAGGYNEQFF. The CDR3 bases are TGTGCCAGCAGCTTAGCGGCGGGGGGCTACAATGAGCAGTTCTTC.

The chain links TRBV5-1 to TRBJ1-1; 10 bases match TRBD1. This CDR3 comprises 14 residues. After removal of 4 bases from V and 7 bases from J, the junction contained 7 bases not matched to a gene. Germline CDR1 is SGHRS and CDR2 is YFSETQ. CDR3 amino acids: CASSKTGGEVEAFF. CDR3 sequence (DNA): TGCGCCAGCAGCAAGACAGGGGGCGAGGTTGAAGCTTTCTTT.

V usage is TRBV11-1 and J usage is TRBJ1-2; a possible D gene is TRBD1 (6 bases). Trimming cost V 6 bases and J 6 bases, with 17 bases left between them. CDR1 and CDR2 (germline): SGHAT, FQDESV (reference sequence). The CDR3 length is 14 residues. The CDR3, as DNA: TGTGCCAGCAGTGAGATCACAGGGCCGAATGGCTACACCTTC. Residues: CASSEITGPNGYTF.

This clone occurred a few times. The rearrangement links TRBV19 to TRBJ2-1; TRBD2 matches at 8 bases. The CDR3 covers 14 residues. Germline values: CDR1 LNHDA, CDR2 SQIVND (reference sequence). With V trimmed by 1 base and J by 9 bases, 5 bases remained unmatched. CDR3 sequence reads: CASSIGGGFGEQFF. The CDR3 DNA sequence: TGTGCCAGTAGTATAGGCGGGGGGTTCGGTGAGCAGTTCTTC.

V gene TRBV27 combines with J gene TRBJ1-1; 11 positions match TRBD1. The CDR3 contains 18 residues. Trimming removed 7 bases from V and 5 bases from J; junction bases left unmatched: 18. Germline V CDR1 and CDR2: MNHEY, SMNVEV (reference sequence). The CDR3 nucleotides are TGTGCCAGCAATTCAAAATACACCGGGACAGGGGGTTTTACTGAAGCTTTCTTT. Translated: CASNSKYTGTGGFTEAFF.

The chain is built from TRBV7-9 and TRBJ1-3; maybe TRBD1 (5 bases). This CDR3 comprises 15 residues. V was trimmed by 7 bases and J by 0 bases, leaving 13 bases between them. CDR1 is SEHNR and CDR2 is FQNEAQ in the germline V gene (reference sequence). CDR3 in DNA: TGTGCCAGCACCAACCCGGACACCTCTGGAAACACCATATATTTT. This gives the protein CASTNPDTSGNTIYF.

The chain combines TRBV5-1 with TRBJ1-2; 9 bases agree with TRBD1. Germline V gives CDR1 SGHRS, CDR2 YFSETQ. Trimming took 1 base from V and 4 from J; bases not matched to a gene: 11. The CDR3 runs to 17 residues. CDR3 DNA sequence: TGCGCCAGCAGCTTGACCCCGGGACAGGGCTTATTCTATGGCTACACCTTC. Residues: CASSLTPGQGLFYGYTF.

This clone was detected many times. V is TRBV2 and J is TRBJ1-5; TRBD1 aligns across 9 bases. CDR1 is SNHLY and CDR2 is FYNNEI in the germline V gene. Trimming removed 2 bases from V and 2 bases from J; junction bases left unmatched: 10. The CDR3 is 18 residues long. The CDR3 sequence is CASSERSPGQGGNQPQHF. The CDR3 region has the DNA TGTGCCAGCAGTGAACGATCACCGGGACAGGGTGGCAATCAGCCCCAGCATTTT.

V is TRBV3-1 (or the pseudogene TRBV3-2) and J is TRBJ1-5; 7 bases map to TRBD1. V was clipped by 3 bases and J by 7 bases; unmatched bases: 12. The CDR3 runs 16 residues. Germline V gives CDR1 LGHDT, CDR2 YNNKEL (reference sequence). This chain's CDR3 is CASSHGTRGSGQPQHF. The DNA for the CDR3 is TGTGCCAGCAGCCATGGGACCAGGGGGAGCGGGCAGCCCCAGCATTTT.

V usage is TRBV5-5 and J usage is TRBJ1-6, with 8 bases that match TRBD1. The J segment lost 4 bases and the V segment lost 4 bases, leaving 4 bases of the junction unmatched. This CDR3 is built from 15 residues. Germline CDR1 reads SGHKS; CDR2 reads YYEKEE (reference sequence). The CDR3 bases are TGTGCCAGCAGCCCGGACAGGGTATATAATTCACCCCTCCACTTT. Its translation is CASSPDRVYNSPLHF.

In DNA, the CDR3 is TGTGCCAGCACCCAAGCCGGCTCTGGAAACACCATATATTTT. Its protein is CASTQAGSGNTIYF. The chain recombines TRBV7-6 with TRBJ1-3; D is ambiguous. This CDR3 is built from 14 residues. Germline values: CDR1 SGHVS, CDR2 FNYEAQ. V lost 7 bases and J lost 0, with 10 bases in between. The entire variable domain, with the rest obtained from reference TRBV7-6 and TRBJ1-3, is as follows: GAGVSQSPRYKVTKRGQDVALRCDPISGHVSLYWYRQALGQGPEFLTYFNYEAQQDKSGLPNDRFSAERPEGSISTLTIQRTEQRDSAMYRCASTQAGSGNTIYFGEGSWLTVV.

The chain joins TRBV6-5 to TRBJ1-6, with D possibly TRBD1 on 5 matching bases. This CDR3 is 15 amino acids long. V lost 2 bases, J lost 7 bases, and 12 bases lay in between. The germline V gene encodes CDR1 MNHEY and CDR2 SVGAGI. The CDR3 is CASSYAGVTNSPLHF. The CDR3 DNA follows: TGTGCCAGCAGTTACGCGGGGGTCACCAATTCACCCCTCCACTTT.

On this clone: No conserved phenylalanine or tryptophan is present at the end of the CDR3, so a read error is the likely explanation. The DNA is omitted, as the CDR3 cannot be located on it reliably, and the CDR3 follows TCRdb's listing. The chain carries TRBV7-3 and TRBJ2-7; TRBD2, the table's D call, lacks a check against the DNA. The CDR3 numbers 11 amino acids, ends counted. Germline-derived CDR1 and CDR2 are SGHTA and FQGTGA. The CDR3 loop is CASSSPTGPPL.

The genes are TRBV10-2 and TRBJ1-5, with 7 bases lining up with TRBD1. CDR1 and CDR2 (germline): WSHSY, SAAADI. V trimming: 2 bases; J trimming: 4 bases; junction bases outside the gene matches: 5. CDR3 size: 15 residues. The CDR3 loop reads CASSEGGGQNQPQHF. CDR3 nucleotide sequence: TGCGCCAGCAGTGAGGGAGGGGGACAGAATCAGCCCCAGCATTTT.

DNA for the CDR3: TGCGCCAGCAGCTTGGGTGACCCGGGACTAGCGAGAGGCAATGAGCAGTTCTTC. This sequence encodes CASSLGDPGLARGNEQFF. The rearrangement links TRBV5-1 to TRBJ2-1, with TRBD2 matching over 10 bases. CDR1 and CDR2 from the germline V gene are SGHRS and YFSETQ. Trimming removed 0 bases from V and 6 bases from J; junction bases left unmatched: 12. This CDR3 comprises 18 residues. The variable domain in full, with the rest retrieved from reference TRBV5-1 and TRBJ2-1, is KAGVTQTPRYLIKTRGQQVTLSCSPISGHRSVSWYQQTPGQGLQFLFEYFSETQRNKGNFPGRFSGRQFSNSRSEMNVSTLELGDSALYLCASSLGDPGLARGNEQFFGPGTRLTVL.

The V and J genes are TRBV27 and TRBJ1-1; D not certain. The germline V and J ends were trimmed by 5 bases and 0 bases, with 16 bases remaining between them. The CDR3 runs 16 residues. Germline V lookup: CDR1 MNHEY, CDR2 SMNVEV (reference sequence). CDR3 region: CASSPYPPDMNTEAFF. In DNA form, the CDR3 reads TGTGCCAGCAGTCCGTACCCCCCCGACATGAACACTGAAGCTTTCTTT.